The 2 T cell receptor beta chains in this list originate from one sample, sequenced in a study of blood T cell repertoires in COVID-19 (dated by TCRdb to the early 2020s). The library came from the immunoSEQ multiplex PCR assay. TCRdb mirrors the immuneACCESS table, restricted to in-frame sequences. Some clones are absent from its copies; in checked studies, under half trace to an unresolved V gene, and the reason for the others is unknown. The sample includes around 280,000 clones, with approximately 83% observed a single time. The ten largest make up approximately 2% of the sample. Source material: peripheral blood. The receptors come from a woman aged 25 to 45 who had recovered from COVID-19.

J is TRBJ1-4 and V is TRBV23-1, with unresolved D. TRBV23-1 is treated as an ORF (open reading frame) with a function not yet certain. Trimming stripped 6 bases from V and 0 bases from J, with 8 bases between. The CDR3 covers 14 residues. CDR3 residues: CASRSLPTNEKLFF. The DNA for the CDR3 is TGCGCCAGCAGGTCACTCCCAACTAATGAAAAACTGTTTTTT.

V and J are TRBV30 and TRBJ2-1; D possibly corresponds to TRBD2 (6 bases). CDR3 length equals 13 residues. CDR1 and CDR2 (germline): GTSNPN, SVGIG (reference sequence). V shed 2 bases and J shed 9 bases, with 14 bases lying between them. This CDR3 is CAWSLGDFGEQFF. The CDR3 DNA follows: TGTGCCTGGAGTCTCGGGGACTTTGGTGAGCAGTTCTTC.